This entry lists 3 T cell receptor beta chains sequenced from one sample in a study of T cell clonotyping in hematopoietic cell transplantation. Here immunoSEQ multiplex PCR was the method, and the copy in TCRdb shows in-frame clones only, minus some. The data contain 29,000 or so clones, more than 85% of them singletons. Sequenced here: PBMCs, sampled 100 days after allogeneic stem cell transplant. Every receptor here comes from a female patient aged 45-65 years who had an allogeneic stem cell transplant from a related donor, so the T cells may come from the graft donor. Some clones in this sample may be carry-over from other donors' samples.

This sequence joins TRBV7-9 and TRBJ1-6; perhaps TRBD1 as D (5 bases). The CDR3 has 15 amino acids. CDR1 is SEHNR, CDR2 FQNEAQ, per germline (reference sequence). Trimming removed 5 bases from V and 7 bases from J, with 15 bases in between. Written as DNA, the CDR3 is TGTGCCAGCAGCACCCAGGGTTCTAACAATTCACCCCTCCACTTT. Amino acid sequence: CASSTQGSNNSPLHF.

This chain links TRBV6-5 with TRBJ1-2; 8 nucleotides agree with TRBD1. Trimming took 6 bases from V and 8 from J; bases not matched to a gene: 8. In germline, CDR1 is MNHEY, CDR2 SVGAGI. The CDR3 is 13 amino acids. In nucleotides, the CDR3 is TGTGCCAGCAGAACGGACAGGGATTACGGCTACACCTTC. The encoded protein is CASRTDRDYGYTF.

The rearrangement uses TRBV5-1 and TRBJ2-6, with TRBD1 identical over 8 bases. This CDR3 contains 15 residues. Unmatched junction bases numbered 2, after V lost 2 bases and J lost 4 bases. Per germline, CDR1 SGHRS and CDR2 YFSETQ. This CDR3 is CASSLQGDGANVLTF. The CDR3 DNA follows: TGCGCCAGCAGCTTACAGGGGGACGGGGCCAACGTCCTGACTTTC.